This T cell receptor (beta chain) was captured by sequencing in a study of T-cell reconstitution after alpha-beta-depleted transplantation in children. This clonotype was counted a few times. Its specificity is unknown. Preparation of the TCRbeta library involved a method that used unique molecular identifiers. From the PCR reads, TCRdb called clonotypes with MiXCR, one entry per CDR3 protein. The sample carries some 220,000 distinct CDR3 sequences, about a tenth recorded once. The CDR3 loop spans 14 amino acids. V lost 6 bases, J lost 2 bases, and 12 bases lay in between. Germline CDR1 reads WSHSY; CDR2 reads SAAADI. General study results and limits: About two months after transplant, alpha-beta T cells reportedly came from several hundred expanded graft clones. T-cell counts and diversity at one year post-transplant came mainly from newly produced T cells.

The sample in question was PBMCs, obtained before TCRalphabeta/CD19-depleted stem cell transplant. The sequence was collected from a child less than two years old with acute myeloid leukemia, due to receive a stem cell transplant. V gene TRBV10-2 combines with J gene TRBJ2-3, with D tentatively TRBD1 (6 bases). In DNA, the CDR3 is TGCGCCAGCAGCCGGGACACTCTCACAGATACGCAGTATTTT. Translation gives CASSRDTLTDTQYF.